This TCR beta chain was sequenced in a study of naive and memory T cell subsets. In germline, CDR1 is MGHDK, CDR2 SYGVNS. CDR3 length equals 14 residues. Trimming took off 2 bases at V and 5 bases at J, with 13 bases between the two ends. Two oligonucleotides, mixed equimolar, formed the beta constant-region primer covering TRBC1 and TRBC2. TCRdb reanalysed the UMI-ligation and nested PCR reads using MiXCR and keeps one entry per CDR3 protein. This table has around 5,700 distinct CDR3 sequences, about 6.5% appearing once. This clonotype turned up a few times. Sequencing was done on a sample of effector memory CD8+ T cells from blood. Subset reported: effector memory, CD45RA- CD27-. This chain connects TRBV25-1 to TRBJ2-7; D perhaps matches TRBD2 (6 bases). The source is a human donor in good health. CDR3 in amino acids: CASSEHGSADEQYF. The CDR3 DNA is TGTGCCAGCAGTGAACACGGGAGTGCTGACGAGCAGTACTTC.